Below are 27 T cell receptor beta chains sequenced from a single sample in a study of T-cell reconstitution after alpha-beta-depleted transplantation in children. Molecular barcoding with unique molecular identifiers was used for the TCRbeta library. TCRdb processed the PCR reads anew with MiXCR; each CDR3 protein has one entry. The table records hundreds of thousands of distinct CDR3 sequences, approximately 9% of them present only once. This specimen was PBMCs from the stem cell graft donor, taken from the stem cell graft. These receptors all stem from a human donor who donated a stem cell graft to a child with acute lymphoblastic leukemia.

This clonotype was recorded a few times. This chain joins TRBV7-6 and TRBJ2-1, with 13 bases fitting TRBD2. Per the germline V gene, CDR1 is SGHVS and CDR2 is FNYEAQ. The CDR3 runs to 17 residues. The V and J ends lost 5 bases and 4 bases, in that order; junction bases with no gene match: 8. The CDR3 coding sequence is TGTGCCAGCAGCGTAAGAACTAGCGGGGGGGCGTACAATGAGCAGTTCTTC. Encoded protein: CASSVRTSGGAYNEQFF.

This clonotype was seen a few times. The V call is TRBV7-2, the J call TRBJ2-3; 8 nucleotides match TRBD1. The germline gives CDR1 SGHTA, CDR2 FQGNSA. The CDR3 covers 15 residues. V lost 5 bases to trimming and J lost 4 bases; unmatched junction nucleotides: 8. CDR3 in DNA: TGTGCCAGCAGCCTTATCGGACAGGGTGCAGATACGCAGTATTTT. Its protein is CASSLIGQGADTQYF. Filled out from reference TRBV7-2 and TRBJ2-3, the complete variable domain reads GAGVSQSPSNKVTEKGKDVELRCDPISGHTALYWYRQSLGQGLEFLIYFQGNSAPDKSGLPSDRFSAERTGGSVSTLTIQRTQQEDSAVYLCASSLIGQGADTQYFGPGTRLTVL.

In its sample, this clonotype was seen many times. J is TRBJ2-1 and V is TRBV12-3 or TRBV12-4; D tentatively fits TRBD1 or TRBD2 (5 bases each). With 6 bases removed from V and 0 bases from J, the gap between germline ends came to 9 bases. This CDR3 region has 14 residues. This chain's CDR3 is CASSRESSYNEQFF. CDR3 bases: TGTGCCAGCAGCAGGGAGAGCTCCTACAATGAGCAGTTCTTC.

This clonotype was recorded a few times. V and J are TRBV12-3 or TRBV12-4 and TRBJ2-1; the D gene is possibly TRBD1 (6 bases). This CDR3 region has 15 residues. V was pared by 3 bases and J by 0 bases, with 9 bases between. In DNA form, the CDR3 reads TGTGCCAGCAGTTTCGACAGGAGCTCCTACAATGAGCAGTTCTTC. Translated: CASSFDRSSYNEQFF.

This clonotype was detected ten times or more. The CDR3 reads CASSLALGGSYNEQFF. CDR3 coding DNA: TGCGCCAGCAGCTTGGCACTGGGGGGCTCCTACAATGAGCAGTTCTTC. The rearrangement uses TRBV5-1 and TRBJ2-1; tentatively, D is TRBD2 (6 bases). The germline V gene has CDR1 SGHRS and CDR2 YFSETQ. Trimming left V 0 bases short and J 0 bases short, with 10 bases between. The CDR3 has 16 amino acids.

This clonotype was seen ten or more times. The V gene is TRBV7-2, the J gene TRBJ1-2; D uncertain. This CDR3 contains 12 residues. The V gene lost 3 bases and the J gene lost 6 bases, with 8 bases spanning the gap. Germline CDR1 SGHTA, CDR2 FQGNSA. The CDR3 DNA is TGTGCCAGCAGCTTCACCTGGGATGGCTACACCTTC. Residues: CASSFTWDGYTF.

The CDR3 loop is CSARTSGDYNEQFF. CDR3 DNA: TGCAGTGCACGGACTAGCGGGGATTACAATGAGCAGTTCTTC. The chain joins TRBV20-1 to TRBJ2-1, with TRBD2 identical over 12 bases. J gave up 4 bases and V 6 bases, and 4 bases lay outside the gene matches. This CDR3 comprises 14 residues. Germline values: CDR1 DFQATT, CDR2 SNEGSKA (reference sequence).

This clonotype came up many times. The V call is TRBV3-1, the J call TRBJ2-7; unclear D gene. V lost 3 bases to trimming and J lost 5 bases, with 8 bases between them. Per germline, CDR1 LGHDT and CDR2 YNNKEL (reference sequence). The CDR3 sequence is 12 residues long. The CDR3 coding sequence is TGTGCCAGCAGCCATGATAAAAACGAGCAGTACTTC. It specifies CASSHDKNEQYF.

This clonotype was detected many times. This rearrangement joins TRBV7-9 to TRBJ2-2, with a weak D call TRBD1 (5 bases). Between the trimmed V and J ends, which lost 1 base and 2 bases, there was a span of 14 bases. CDR1 is SEHNR and CDR2 is FQNEAQ in the germline V gene (reference sequence). This CDR3 has 17 amino acids. The CDR3 region is CASSLDLAGPNTGELFF. DNA for the CDR3: TGTGCCAGCAGCTTAGATTTGGCAGGGCCCAACACCGGGGAGCTGTTTTTT.

This clonotype was recorded at least ten times. The chain carries TRBV9 and TRBJ2-1, with D uncertain. With 1 base removed from V and 5 bases from J, the gap between germline ends came to 7 bases. Germline V gives CDR1 SGDLS, CDR2 YYNGEE. This CDR3 spans 13 amino acids. The CDR3 DNA follows: TGTGCCAGCAGCGTACCTTCCAACAATGAGCAGTTCTTC. It specifies CASSVPSNNEQFF.

This clonotype was counted between two and nine times. The chain has TRBV13 and TRBJ2-7; 8 nucleotides agree with TRBD1. There are 17 residues in the CDR3. The V gene end was trimmed by 2 bases and the J gene end by 4 bases; junction bases not matched to a gene: 13. Germline lookup yields CDR1 PRHDT and CDR2 FYEKMQ (reference sequence). This CDR3 reads CASSLFVGAGGSYEQYF. The CDR3, as DNA: TGTGCCAGCAGCTTATTTGTTGGGGCAGGGGGCTCTTACGAGCAGTACTTC.

This clonotype was seen more than once but under ten times. This rearrangement joins TRBV6-5 to TRBJ2-7; the D gene could be TRBD1 or TRBD2 (6 bases each). This CDR3 comprises 16 residues. V was cut by 4 bases and J by 5 bases, with 21 bases left in between. Germline assignment: CDR1 MNHEY and CDR2 SVGAGI. The CDR3 DNA sequence: TGTGCCAGCAGTTCCACCCTAGCGAGGGGGGCCAACGAGCAGTACTTC. Protein sequence: CASSSTLARGANEQYF.

This clonotype was counted only a few times. The chain uses TRBV29-1 and TRBJ2-1, with 8 bases fitting TRBD2. In germline, CDR1 is SQVTM, CDR2 ANQGSEA. J lost 6 bases, V lost 6 bases, and 13 bases had no gene match. The CDR3 is 15 amino acids. The CDR3 region is CSVPTRGGAFNEQFF. The CDR3 bases are TGCAGCGTACCAACACGGGGGGGGGCTTTCAATGAGCAGTTCTTC.

The chain employs TRBV5-5 and TRBJ1-1; no clear D. Per the germline V gene, CDR1 is SGHKS and CDR2 is YYEKEE (reference sequence). Between the trimmed V and J ends, which lost 4 bases and 5 bases, there was a span of 21 bases. This CDR3 has 16 amino acids. Here the CDR3 reads CASSQHRGVLTTEAFF. CDR3 coding DNA: TGTGCCAGCAGCCAACATCGAGGAGTGCTGACGACTGAAGCTTTCTTT.

The table lists this clonotype with a few counts. The chain recombines TRBV6-1 with TRBJ2-3; the match to TRBD2 covers 14 bases. Germline assignment: CDR1 MNHNS and CDR2 SASEGT. Trimming at V came to 6 bases and at J to 0 bases, leaving 8 bases not matched to a gene. The CDR3 is 18 residues long. CDR3 amino acids: CASSPTSGGGFSTDTQYF. Written as DNA, the CDR3 is TGTGCCAGCAGCCCGACTAGCGGGGGGGGTTTTAGCACAGATACGCAGTATTTT.

In its sample, this clonotype was seen a few times. This chain links TRBV29-1 with TRBJ2-1, with 12 bases lining up with TRBD2. The CDR3 is 15 amino acids. V was pared by 0 bases and J by 12 bases, with 9 bases of the junction left unmatched. Germline CDR1 is SQVTM and CDR2 is ANQGSEA. The DNA for the CDR3 is TGCAGCGTTGAAGATTGGCTAGCGGGGGGGCCGTCGCAGTTCTTC. It yields the protein CSVEDWLAGGPSQFF.

This clonotype was counted between two and nine times. The genes are TRBV5-5 and TRBJ2-7; 7 bases map to TRBD1. V shed 2 bases, J shed 7 bases, and the junction held 12 bases outside the gene matches. The CDR3 has 15 residues. Germline V gene data show CDR1 as SGHKS and CDR2 as YYEKEE (reference sequence). The CDR3 region has the DNA TGTGCCAGCAGCTTTATCGCGCAGGGGGTAGGGGAGCAGTACTTC. Amino acid sequence: CASSFIAQGVGEQYF.

This sequence joins TRBV27 and TRBJ2-2; 12 bases map to TRBD2. The CDR3 length is 16 residues. Germline CDR1 and CDR2: MNHEY and SMNVEV (reference sequence). After removal of 7 bases from V and 4 bases from J, the junction contained 7 bases not matched to a gene. CDR3 amino acids: CASKLAGGWVTGELFF. The DNA for the CDR3 is TGTGCCAGCAAACTAGCGGGGGGTTGGGTCACCGGGGAGCTGTTTTTT.

The chain combines TRBV20-1 with TRBJ1-1; D unclear. The germline V and J ends were trimmed by 4 bases and 1 base, with 16 bases remaining between them. The CDR3 contains 15 residues. Per germline, CDR1 DFQATT and CDR2 SNEGSKA (reference sequence). CDR3 DNA sequence: TGCAGTGCTAAGATTCCCCTAGACGGGAACACTGAAGCTTTCTTT. Amino acids: CSAKIPLDGNTEAFF.

This clonotype was detected only a few times. This chain joins TRBV6-2 or TRBV6-3 and TRBJ2-2; D possibly corresponds to TRBD2 (7 bases). V dropped 4 bases and J dropped 5 bases, with 17 bases sitting between them. The CDR3 runs 16 residues. The germline CDR1 and CDR2 sequences are MNHEY and SVGEGT. CDR3 sequence: CASSLGGGARTGELFF. The CDR3 region has the DNA TGTGCCAGCAGTTTAGGAGGGGGGGCGAGGACCGGGGAGCTGTTTTTT.

The chain carries TRBV20-1 and TRBJ2-7, with no clear D. The V gene lost 0 bases and the J gene lost 5 bases, with 8 bases spanning the gap. Germline CDR1 is DFQATT and CDR2 is SNEGSKA (reference sequence). The CDR3 runs 12 residues. CDR3 in DNA: TGCAGTGCTAGAGATCCCCAGAACGAGCAGTACTTC. Encoded protein: CSARDPQNEQYF.

This clonotype was found many times. The chain joins TRBV5-1 to TRBJ1-6; 7 bases fit TRBD1. V dropped 4 bases and J dropped 6; count of bases not matched to a gene: 4. Germline V gene lookup returns CDR1 SGHRS and CDR2 YFSETQ. The CDR3 sequence is 14 residues long. The CDR3 nucleotides read TGCGCCAGCAGCGCGGGACAGAGTAATTCACCCCTCCACTTT. Translated, it gives CASSAGQSNSPLHF.

The chain combines TRBV5-1 with TRBJ2-4; D is possibly TRBD1 (6 bases). Germline V lookup: CDR1 SGHRS, CDR2 YFSETQ. V was trimmed by 4 bases and J by 0 bases, leaving 17 bases between them. This CDR3 spans 17 amino acids. CDR3: CASSRPLGQLAKNIQYF. CDR3 DNA sequence: TGCGCCAGCAGCCGACCACTTGGACAGCTAGCCAAAAACATTCAGTACTTC.

In its sample, this clonotype was seen many times. This chain uses TRBV11-3 with TRBJ1-5; D remains ambiguous. V shed 4 bases and J shed 0 bases, with 7 bases lying between them. The CDR3 is made up of 14 amino acids. Germline V gives CDR1 SGHNT, CDR2 YENEEA. The CDR3 bases are TGTGCCAGCAGCTGGTACACTAGCAATCAGCCCCAGCATTTT. It codes for CASSWYTSNQPQHF.

This clonotype was found a few times. The rearrangement uses TRBV5-1 and TRBJ2-7; a possible D gene is TRBD2 (6 bases). V was shortened by 4 bases and J by 2 bases, with 19 bases between the two germline ends. There are 16 residues in the CDR3. Germline lookup yields CDR1 SGHRS and CDR2 YFSETQ. CDR3 bases: TGCGCCAGCAGCCGGGTGCGGGACTCGATAACCTACGAGCAGTACTTC. This encodes CASSRVRDSITYEQYF.

This clonotype was picked up a small number of times. The chain couples TRBV12-3 or TRBV12-4 to TRBJ2-1; 11 positions match TRBD1. The trim removed 7 bases at V and 3 bases at J, leaving 8 bases unmatched. The CDR3 spans 16 residues. The CDR3 nucleotides are TGTGCCAGCAAACGGACAGGGGGCAATTACTACAATGAGCAGTTCTTC. This codes for CASKRTGGNYYNEQFF.

The J gene is TRBJ1-2, the V gene TRBV30, with 7 bases fitting TRBD1. This CDR3 comprises 14 residues. The V segment lost 4 bases and the J segment 4 bases; nucleotides outside the gene matches: 9. Germline V CDR1 and CDR2: GTSNPN, SVGIG (reference sequence). CDR3 amino acids: CAWTRTGAFYGYTF. Written as DNA, the CDR3 is TGTGCCTGGACCCGCACAGGGGCCTTCTATGGCTACACCTTC.